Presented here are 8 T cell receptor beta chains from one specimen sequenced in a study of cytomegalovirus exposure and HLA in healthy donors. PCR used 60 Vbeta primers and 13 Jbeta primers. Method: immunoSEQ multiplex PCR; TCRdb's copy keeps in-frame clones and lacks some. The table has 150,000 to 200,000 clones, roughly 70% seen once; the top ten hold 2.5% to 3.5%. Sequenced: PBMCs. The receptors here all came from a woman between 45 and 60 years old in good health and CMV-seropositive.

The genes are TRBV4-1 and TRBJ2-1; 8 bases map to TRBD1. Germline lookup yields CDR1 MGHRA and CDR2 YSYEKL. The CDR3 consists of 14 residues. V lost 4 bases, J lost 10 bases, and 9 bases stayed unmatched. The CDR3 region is CASSLGQGAWEQFF. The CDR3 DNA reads TGCGCCAGCAGCCTGGGTCAGGGGGCATGGGAGCAGTTCTTC.

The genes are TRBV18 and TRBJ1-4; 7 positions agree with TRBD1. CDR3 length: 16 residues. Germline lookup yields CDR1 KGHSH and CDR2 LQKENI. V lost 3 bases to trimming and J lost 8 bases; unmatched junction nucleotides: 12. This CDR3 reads CASSPRGGAADEKLFF. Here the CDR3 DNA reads TGTGCCAGCTCACCCCGAGGGGGCGCGGCCGACGAAAAACTGTTTTTT.

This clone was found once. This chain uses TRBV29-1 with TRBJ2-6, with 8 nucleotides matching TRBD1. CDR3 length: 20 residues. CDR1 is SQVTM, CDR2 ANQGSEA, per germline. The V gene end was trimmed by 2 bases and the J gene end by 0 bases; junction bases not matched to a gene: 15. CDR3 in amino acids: CSVEKGQGASTSSGANVLTF. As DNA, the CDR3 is TGCAGCGTTGAAAAGGGTCAGGGGGCCAGTACATCCTCTGGGGCCAACGTCCTGACTTTC.

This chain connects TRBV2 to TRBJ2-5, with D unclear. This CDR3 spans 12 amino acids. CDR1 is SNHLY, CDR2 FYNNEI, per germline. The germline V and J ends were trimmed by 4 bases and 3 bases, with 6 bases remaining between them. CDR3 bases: TGTGCCAGCAGTGGTACTAAAGAGACCCAGTACTTC. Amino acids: CASSGTKETQYF. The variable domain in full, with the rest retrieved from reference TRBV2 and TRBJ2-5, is EPEVTQTPSHQVTQMGQEVILRCVPISNHLYFYWYRQILGQKVEFLVSFYNNEISEKSEIFDDQFSVERPDGSNFTLKIRSTKLEDSAMYFCASSGTKETQYFGPGTRLLVL.

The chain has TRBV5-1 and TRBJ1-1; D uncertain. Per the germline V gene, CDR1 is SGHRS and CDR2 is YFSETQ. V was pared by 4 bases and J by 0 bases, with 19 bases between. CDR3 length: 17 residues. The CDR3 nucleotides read TGCGCCAGCAGCCGCGACACCTCAAGGCTAATGAACACTGAAGCTTTCTTT. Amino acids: CASSRDTSRLMNTEAFF.

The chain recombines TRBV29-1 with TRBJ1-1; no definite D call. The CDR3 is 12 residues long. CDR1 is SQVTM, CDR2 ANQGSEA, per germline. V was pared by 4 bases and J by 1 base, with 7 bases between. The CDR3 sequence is CSVAFRNTEAFF. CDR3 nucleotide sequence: TGCAGCGTTGCTTTCAGGAACACTGAAGCTTTCTTT.

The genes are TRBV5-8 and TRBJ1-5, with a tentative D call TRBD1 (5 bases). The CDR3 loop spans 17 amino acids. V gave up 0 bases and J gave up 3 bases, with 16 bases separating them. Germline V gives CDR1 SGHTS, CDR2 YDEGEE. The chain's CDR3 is CASSLVSGVVHNQPQHF. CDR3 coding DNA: TGTGCCAGCAGCTTGGTTTCGGGGGTCGTTCACAATCAGCCCCAGCATTTT.

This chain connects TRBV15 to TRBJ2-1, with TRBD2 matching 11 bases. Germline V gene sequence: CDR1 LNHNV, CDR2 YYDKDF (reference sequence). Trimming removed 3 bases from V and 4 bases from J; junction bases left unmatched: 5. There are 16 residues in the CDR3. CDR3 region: CATSRQRTSGYNEQFF. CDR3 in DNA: TGTGCCACCAGCAGGCAAAGGACTAGCGGGTACAATGAGCAGTTCTTC.